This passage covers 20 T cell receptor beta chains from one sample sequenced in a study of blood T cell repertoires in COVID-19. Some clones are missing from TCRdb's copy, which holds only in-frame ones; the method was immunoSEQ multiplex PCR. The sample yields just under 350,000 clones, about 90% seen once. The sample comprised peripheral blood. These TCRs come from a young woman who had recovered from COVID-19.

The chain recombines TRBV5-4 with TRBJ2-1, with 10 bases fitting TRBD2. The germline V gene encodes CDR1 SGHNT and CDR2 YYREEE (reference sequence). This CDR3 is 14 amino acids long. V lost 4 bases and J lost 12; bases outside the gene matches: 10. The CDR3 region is CASSEGLALGGQFF. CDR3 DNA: TGTGCCAGCAGCGAGGGACTAGCGTTGGGGGGGCAGTTCTTC. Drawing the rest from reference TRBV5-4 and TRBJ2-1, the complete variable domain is ETGVTQSPTHLIKTRGQQVTLRCSSQSGHNTVSWYQQALGQGPQFIFQYYREEENGRGNFPPRFSGLQFPNYSSELNVNALELDDSALYLCASSEGLALGGQFFGPGTRLTVL.

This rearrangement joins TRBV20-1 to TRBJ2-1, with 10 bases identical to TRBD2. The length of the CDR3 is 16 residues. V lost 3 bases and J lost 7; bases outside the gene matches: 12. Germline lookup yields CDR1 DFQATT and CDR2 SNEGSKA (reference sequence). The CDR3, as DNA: TGCAGTGCTAGTGCCATAGCGGGAGGCCTTCTAAATGAGCAGTTCTTC. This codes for CSASAIAGGLLNEQFF.

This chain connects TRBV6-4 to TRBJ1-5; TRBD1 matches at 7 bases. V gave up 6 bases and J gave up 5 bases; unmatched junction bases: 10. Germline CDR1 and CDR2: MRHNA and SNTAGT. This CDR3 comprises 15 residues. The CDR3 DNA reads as TGTGCCAGCAGGACGAACAGGGGTCGAGATCAGCCCCAGCATTTT. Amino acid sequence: CASRTNRGRDQPQHF.

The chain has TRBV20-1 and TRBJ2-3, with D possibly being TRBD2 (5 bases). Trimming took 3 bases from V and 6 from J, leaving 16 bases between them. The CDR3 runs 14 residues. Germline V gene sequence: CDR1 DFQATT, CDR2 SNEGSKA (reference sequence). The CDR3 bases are TGCAGTGCTAGTAGCGCGAAACGAGAGGATACGCAGTATTTT. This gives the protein CSASSAKREDTQYF.

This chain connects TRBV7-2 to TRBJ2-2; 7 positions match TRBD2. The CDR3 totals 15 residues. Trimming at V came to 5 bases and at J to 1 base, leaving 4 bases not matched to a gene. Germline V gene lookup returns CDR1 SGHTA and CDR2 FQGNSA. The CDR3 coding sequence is TGTGCCAGCAGCCCGGAGCGGGAGAACACCGGGGAGCTGTTTTTT. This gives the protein CASSPERENTGELFF.

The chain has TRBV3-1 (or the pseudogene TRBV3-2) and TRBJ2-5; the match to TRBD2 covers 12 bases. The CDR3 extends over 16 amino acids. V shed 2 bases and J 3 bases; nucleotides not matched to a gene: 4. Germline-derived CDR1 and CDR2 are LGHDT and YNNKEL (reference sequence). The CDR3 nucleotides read TGTGCCAGCAGCCAACTTGGACTAGCGGGAAAAGAGACCCAGTACTTC. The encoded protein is CASSQLGLAGKETQYF.

CDR3 sequence (DNA): TGTGCCAGCAGCGCCCACACAGTGAACACTGAAGCTTTCTTT. As protein: CASSAHTVNTEAFF. The J gene is TRBJ1-1, the V gene TRBV9; D gene unclear. There are 14 residues in the CDR3. V was trimmed by 3 bases and J by 0 bases, leaving 9 bases between them. Germline V lookup: CDR1 SGDLS, CDR2 YYNGEE.

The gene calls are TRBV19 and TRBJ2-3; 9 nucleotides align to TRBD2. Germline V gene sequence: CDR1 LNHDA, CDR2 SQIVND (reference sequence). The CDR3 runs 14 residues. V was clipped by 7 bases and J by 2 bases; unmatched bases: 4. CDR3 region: CASTSGIVTDTQYF. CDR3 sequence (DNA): TGTGCCAGTACTAGCGGGATTGTCACAGATACGCAGTATTTT.

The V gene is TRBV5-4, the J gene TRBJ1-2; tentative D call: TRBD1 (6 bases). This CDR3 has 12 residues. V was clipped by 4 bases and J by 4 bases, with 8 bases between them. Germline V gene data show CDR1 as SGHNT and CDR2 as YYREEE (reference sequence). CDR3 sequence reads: CASSTDSYGYTF. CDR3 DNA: TGTGCCAGCAGCACGGACAGCTATGGCTACACCTTC. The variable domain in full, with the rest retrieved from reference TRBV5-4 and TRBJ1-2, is ETGVTQSPTHLIKTRGQQVTLRCSSQSGHNTVSWYQQALGQGPQFIFQYYREEENGRGNFPPRFSGLQFPNYSSELNVNALELDDSALYLCASSTDSYGYTFGSGTRLTVV.

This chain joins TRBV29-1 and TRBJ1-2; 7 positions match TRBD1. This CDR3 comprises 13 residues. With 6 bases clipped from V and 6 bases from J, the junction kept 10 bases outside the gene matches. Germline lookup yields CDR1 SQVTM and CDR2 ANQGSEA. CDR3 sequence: CSVLEGAGDGYTF. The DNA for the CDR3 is TGCAGCGTCCTGGAGGGGGCAGGCGATGGCTACACCTTC.

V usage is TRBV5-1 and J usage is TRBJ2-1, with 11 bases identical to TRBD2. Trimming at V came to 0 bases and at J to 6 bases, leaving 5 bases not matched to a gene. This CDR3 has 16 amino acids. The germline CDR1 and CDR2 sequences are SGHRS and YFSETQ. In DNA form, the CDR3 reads TGCGCCAGCAGCTTGGAGGGACTAGCGGCGGGCAATGAGCAGTTCTTC. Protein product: CASSLEGLAAGNEQFF.

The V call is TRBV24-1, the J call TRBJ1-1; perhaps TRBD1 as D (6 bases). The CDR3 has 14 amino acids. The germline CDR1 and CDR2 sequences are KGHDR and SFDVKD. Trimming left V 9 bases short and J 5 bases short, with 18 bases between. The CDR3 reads CATSLGGPGTEAFF. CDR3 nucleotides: TGTGCCACCTCACTAGGGGGTCCGGGTACTGAAGCTTTCTTT.

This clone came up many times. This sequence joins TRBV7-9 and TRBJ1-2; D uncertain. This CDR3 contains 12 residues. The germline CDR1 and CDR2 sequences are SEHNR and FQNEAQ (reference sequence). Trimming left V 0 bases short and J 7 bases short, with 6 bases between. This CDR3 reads CASSLASSGYTF. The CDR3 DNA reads TGTGCCAGCAGCTTAGCGTCCTCTGGCTACACCTTC.

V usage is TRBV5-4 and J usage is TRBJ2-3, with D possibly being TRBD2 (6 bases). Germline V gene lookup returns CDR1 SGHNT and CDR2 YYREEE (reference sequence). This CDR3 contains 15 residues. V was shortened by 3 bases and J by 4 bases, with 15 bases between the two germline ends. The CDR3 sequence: CASSSHGRDPDTQYF. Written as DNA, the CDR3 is TGTGCCAGCAGCTCCCATGGGCGGGACCCAGATACGCAGTATTTT.

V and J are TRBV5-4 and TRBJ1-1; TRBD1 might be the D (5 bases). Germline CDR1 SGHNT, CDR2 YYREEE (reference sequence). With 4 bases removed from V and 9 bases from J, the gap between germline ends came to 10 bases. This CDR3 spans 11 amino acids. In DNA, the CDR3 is TGTGCCAGCAGCCAGGGCCACAAAGCTTTCTTT. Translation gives CASSQGHKAFF.

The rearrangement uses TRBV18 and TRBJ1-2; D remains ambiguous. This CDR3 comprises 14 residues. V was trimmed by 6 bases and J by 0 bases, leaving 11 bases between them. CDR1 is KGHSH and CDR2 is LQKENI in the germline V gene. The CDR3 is CASSLESTNYGYTF. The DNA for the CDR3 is TGTGCCAGCTCGTTAGAATCAACTAACTATGGCTACACCTTC.

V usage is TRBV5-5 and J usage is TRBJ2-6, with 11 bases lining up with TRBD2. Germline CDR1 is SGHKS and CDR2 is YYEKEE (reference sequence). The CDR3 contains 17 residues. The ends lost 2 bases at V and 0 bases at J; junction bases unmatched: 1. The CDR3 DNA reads TGTGCCAGCAGCTTTGGGACTAGCGGCTCTGGGGCCAACGTCCTGACTTTC. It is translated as CASSFGTSGSGANVLTF.

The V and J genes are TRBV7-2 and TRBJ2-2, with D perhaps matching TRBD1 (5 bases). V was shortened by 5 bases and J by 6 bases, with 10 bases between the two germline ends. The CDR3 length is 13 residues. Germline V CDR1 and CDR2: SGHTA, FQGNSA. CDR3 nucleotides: TGTGCCAGCAGCACTCACAGGTCCGGGGAGCTGTTTTTT. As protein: CASSTHRSGELFF.

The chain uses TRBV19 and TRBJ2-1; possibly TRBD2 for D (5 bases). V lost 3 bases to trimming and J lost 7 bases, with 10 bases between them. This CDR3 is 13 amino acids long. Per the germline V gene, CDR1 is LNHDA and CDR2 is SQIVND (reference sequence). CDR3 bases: TGTGCCAGTAGTATTGGGAGAATTAATGAGCAGTTCTTC. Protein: CASSIGRINEQFF.

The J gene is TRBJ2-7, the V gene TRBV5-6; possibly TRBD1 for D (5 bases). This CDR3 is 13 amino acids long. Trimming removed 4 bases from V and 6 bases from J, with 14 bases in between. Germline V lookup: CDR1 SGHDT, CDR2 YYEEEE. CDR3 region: CASSPKGRSEQYV. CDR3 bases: TGTGCCAGCAGCCCCAAGGGGCGGAGCGAGCAGTACGTC.